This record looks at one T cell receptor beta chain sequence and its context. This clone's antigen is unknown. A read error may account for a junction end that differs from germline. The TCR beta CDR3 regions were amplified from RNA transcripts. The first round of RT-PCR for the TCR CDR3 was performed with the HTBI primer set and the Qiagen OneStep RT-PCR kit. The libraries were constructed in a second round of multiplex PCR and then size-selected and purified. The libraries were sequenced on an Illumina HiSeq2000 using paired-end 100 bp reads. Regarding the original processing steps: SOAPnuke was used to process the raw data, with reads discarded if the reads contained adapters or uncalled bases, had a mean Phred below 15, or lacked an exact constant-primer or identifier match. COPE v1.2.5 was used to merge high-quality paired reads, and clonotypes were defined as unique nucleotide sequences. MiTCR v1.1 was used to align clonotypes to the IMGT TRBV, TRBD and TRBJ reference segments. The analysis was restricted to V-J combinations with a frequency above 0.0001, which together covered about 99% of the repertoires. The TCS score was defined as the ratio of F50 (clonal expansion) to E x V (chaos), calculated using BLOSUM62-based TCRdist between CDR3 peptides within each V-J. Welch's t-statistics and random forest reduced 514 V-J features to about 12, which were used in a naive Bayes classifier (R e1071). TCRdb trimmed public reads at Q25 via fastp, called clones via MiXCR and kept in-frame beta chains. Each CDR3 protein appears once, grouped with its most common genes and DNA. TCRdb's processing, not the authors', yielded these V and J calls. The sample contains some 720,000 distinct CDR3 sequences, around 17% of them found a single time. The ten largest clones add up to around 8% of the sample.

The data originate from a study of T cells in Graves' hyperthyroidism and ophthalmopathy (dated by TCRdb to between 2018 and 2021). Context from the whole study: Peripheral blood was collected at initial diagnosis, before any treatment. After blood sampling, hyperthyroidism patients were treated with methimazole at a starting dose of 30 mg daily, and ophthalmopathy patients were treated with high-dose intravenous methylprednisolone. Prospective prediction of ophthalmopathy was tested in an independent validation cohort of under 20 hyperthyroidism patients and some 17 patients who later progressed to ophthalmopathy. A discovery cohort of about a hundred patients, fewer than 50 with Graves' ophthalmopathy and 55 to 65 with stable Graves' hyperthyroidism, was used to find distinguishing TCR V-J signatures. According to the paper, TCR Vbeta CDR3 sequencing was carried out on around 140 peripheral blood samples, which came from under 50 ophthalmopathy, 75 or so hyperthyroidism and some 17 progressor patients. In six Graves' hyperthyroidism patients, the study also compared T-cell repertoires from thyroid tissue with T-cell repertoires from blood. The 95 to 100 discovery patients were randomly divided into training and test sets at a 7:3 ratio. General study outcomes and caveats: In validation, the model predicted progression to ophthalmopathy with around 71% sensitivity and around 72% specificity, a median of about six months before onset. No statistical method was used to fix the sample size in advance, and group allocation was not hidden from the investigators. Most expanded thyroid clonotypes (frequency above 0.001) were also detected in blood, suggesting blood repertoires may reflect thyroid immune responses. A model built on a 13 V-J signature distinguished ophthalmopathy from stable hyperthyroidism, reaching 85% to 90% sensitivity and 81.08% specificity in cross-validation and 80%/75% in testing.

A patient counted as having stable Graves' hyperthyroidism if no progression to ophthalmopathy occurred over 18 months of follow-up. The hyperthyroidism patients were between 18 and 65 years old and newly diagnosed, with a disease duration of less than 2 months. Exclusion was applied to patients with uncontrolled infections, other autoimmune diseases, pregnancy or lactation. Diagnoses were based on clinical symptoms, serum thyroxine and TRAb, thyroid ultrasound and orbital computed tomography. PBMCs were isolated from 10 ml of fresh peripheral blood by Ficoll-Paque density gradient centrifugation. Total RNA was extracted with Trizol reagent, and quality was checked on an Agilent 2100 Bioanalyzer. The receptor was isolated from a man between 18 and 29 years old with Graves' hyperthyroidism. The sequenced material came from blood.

The DNA sequence is given as TGCGCCAGCAGTGCAACAGGGGTCGATGAGCAGTCCTTC. The resulting protein is CASSATGVDEQSF. The receptor chain draws on TRBV10-1 and TRBJ2-1, with 7 bases matching TRBD1. From the germline V gene (reference sequence), CDR1 is WNHNN and CDR2 is SYGVQD. Inclusive of the bounding cysteine and phenylalanine, the CDR3 is 13 residues long. Only CDR3 DNA remains: 39 bases, in frame from the first base.